The 17 T cell receptor beta chains below come from one sample, sequenced in a study of blood T cell repertoires in COVID-19. Data came from immunoSEQ multiplex PCR; TCRdb stores just in-frame clones and leaves some out. The sample yields 220,000 or so clones, 85% to 90% seen once. The specimen was PBMCs or T cells enriched from blood (not recorded which). The source is a man younger than 45 who had been exposed to COVID-19.

The chain carries TRBV29-1 and TRBJ1-5; 9 nucleotides align to TRBD1. The CDR3 consists of 12 residues. Germline V gene sequence: CDR1 SQVTM, CDR2 ANQGSEA. V trimming: 7 bases; J trimming: 8 bases; junction bases outside the gene matches: 6. The CDR3 is CSAGTGREPQHF. In DNA form, the CDR3 reads TGCAGCGCTGGGACAGGGAGGGAGCCCCAGCATTTT.

This sequence joins TRBV13 and TRBJ2-2; D gene uncertain. This CDR3 region has 14 residues. Germline-derived CDR1 and CDR2 are PRHDT and FYEKMQ (reference sequence). Trimming stripped 4 bases from V and 5 bases from J, with 11 bases between. The DNA for the CDR3 is TGTGCCAGCAGCTCAAAAACAATAACCGGGGAGCTGTTTTTT. Protein sequence: CASSSKTITGELFF.

The chain has TRBV7-7 and TRBJ1-5, with D maybe TRBD1 (6 bases). Trimming left V 6 bases short and J 7 bases short, with 10 bases between. Looked up from germline, CDR1 is SSHAT and CDR2 is FNYEAQ (reference sequence). CDR3 length: 12 amino acids. CDR3 in DNA: TGTGCCAGCAGGGAGGGGGGGCAGCCCCAGCATTTT. Amino acid sequence: CASREGGQPQHF.

This chain joins TRBV4-1 and TRBJ2-7, with unresolved D. V dropped 2 bases and J dropped 3 bases, with 8 bases sitting between them. The length of the CDR3 is 13 residues. Germline CDR1 and CDR2: MGHRA and YSYEKL. CDR3 in amino acids: CASSQPEVYEQYF. For the CDR3, the DNA is TGCGCCAGCAGCCAACCTGAGGTCTACGAGCAGTACTTC.

In its sample, this clone was seen a few times. The chain joins TRBV6-6 to TRBJ2-2; the D gene is possibly TRBD2 (5 bases). V was clipped by 2 bases and J by 5 bases, with 9 bases between them. The CDR3 has 14 residues. CDR1 MNHNY and CDR2 SVGAGI come from the germline V gene (reference sequence). The CDR3 here is CASSYAGETGELFF. CDR3 bases: TGTGCCAGCAGTTACGCCGGGGAAACCGGGGAGCTGTTTTTT.

This chain joins TRBV21-1 and TRBJ1-5; no check of the table's D call, TRBD1, against the DNA was made. TRBV21-1 is classified as a pseudogene. The CDR3 is 14 amino acids. For the CDR3, the DNA is TGTGCCAGTCGCCAGGGGAGATGCAATCAGCCCCAGCATTTT. As protein: CASRQGRCNQPQHF.

Concerning this clone itself: The same CDR3 is also encoded by other DNA sequences in this sample. The chain couples TRBV5-4 to TRBJ2-7; TRBD1 agrees at 7 bases. The V gene end was trimmed by 0 bases and the J gene end by 4 bases; junction bases not matched to a gene: 4. Germline CDR1 is SGHNT and CDR2 is YYREEE (reference sequence). This CDR3 is built from 14 residues. The CDR3 sequence is CASSLEGAGYEQYF. The CDR3 DNA reads as TGTGCCAGCAGCTTGGAGGGGGCCGGGTACGAGCAGTACTTC.

Comments on this clone: This CDR3 is also generated by other DNA sequences in the sample. The chain uses TRBV29-1 and TRBJ1-1; D unclear. V gave up 0 bases and J gave up 3 bases, with 5 bases separating them. CDR1 and CDR2 from the germline V gene are SQVTM and ANQGSEA. This CDR3 has 12 amino acids. CDR3 DNA: TGCAGCGTTGAAGACCCCTACACTGAAGCTTTCTTT. As protein: CSVEDPYTEAFF.

CDR3 protein: CASSSQGWEQYF. The DNA for the CDR3 is TGTGCCAGCAGCTCACAGGGGTGGGAGCAGTACTTC. The chain uses TRBV11-2 and TRBJ2-7; 7 bases map to TRBD1. CDR1 and CDR2 from the germline V gene are SGHAT and FQNNGV. The CDR3 is 12 residues long. V lost 4 bases and J lost 7; bases outside the gene matches: 4.

The chain is built from TRBV13 and TRBJ2-3, with a possible D match to TRBD2 (5 bases). Germline-derived CDR1 and CDR2 are PRHDT and FYEKMQ (reference sequence). V was shortened by 4 bases and J by 9 bases, with 11 bases between the two germline ends. This CDR3 region has 12 residues. This chain's CDR3 is CASSSGSQTQYF. The CDR3, as DNA: TGTGCCAGCAGCTCGGGGAGCCAGACGCAGTATTTT.

The chain employs TRBV5-1 and TRBJ2-4; 9 nucleotides align to TRBD1. With V trimmed by 0 bases and J by 8 bases, 3 bases remained unmatched. The germline V gene encodes CDR1 SGHRS and CDR2 YFSETQ. The CDR3 is 14 amino acids. The CDR3 loop reads CASSLGQGVDIQYF. CDR3 sequence (DNA): TGCGCCAGCAGCTTGGGACAGGGGGTCGACATTCAGTACTTC. Filled out from reference TRBV5-1 and TRBJ2-4, the complete variable domain reads KAGVTQTPRYLIKTRGQQVTLSCSPISGHRSVSWYQQTPGQGLQFLFEYFSETQRNKGNFPGRFSGRQFSNSRSEMNVSTLELGDSALYLCASSLGQGVDIQYFGAGTRLSVL.

The gene calls are TRBV18 and TRBJ1-1; D might be TRBD1 (6 bases). The CDR3 length is 14 residues. Trimming cost V 5 bases and J 1 base, with 11 bases left between them. CDR1 is KGHSH and CDR2 is LQKENI in the germline V gene. CDR3 residues: CASSSTGGNTEAFF. As DNA, the CDR3 is TGTGCCAGCTCATCGACAGGCGGGAACACTGAAGCTTTCTTT.

CDR3 region: CASSPTGGTYSNQPQHF. CDR3 sequence (DNA): TGTGCCAGCAGCCCAACCGGAGGCACTTATAGCAATCAGCCCCAGCATTTT. This chain joins TRBV28 and TRBJ1-5; D remains unclear. The CDR3 has 17 amino acids. V was clipped by 6 bases and J by 0 bases, with 18 bases between them. Germline CDR1 is MDHEN and CDR2 is SYDVKM.

V and J are TRBV5-8 and TRBJ1-5, with D possibly TRBD1 on 5 matching bases. Between the trimmed V and J ends, which lost 2 bases and 2 bases, there was a span of 11 bases. Looked up from germline, CDR1 is SGHTS and CDR2 is YDEGEE. The CDR3 has 15 amino acids. The CDR3 DNA reads TGTGCCAGCAGCTTTTGGGGGGTAGGCAATCAGCCCCAGCATTTT. The encoded protein is CASSFWGVGNQPQHF.

This sequence joins TRBV10-2 and TRBJ2-7; a weak D match, TRBD2 (6 bases). From germline, CDR1 is WSHSY and CDR2 SAAADI. The CDR3 length is 13 residues. V was pared by 8 bases and J by 0 bases, with 11 bases between. Here the CDR3 reads CASGRTNSYEQYF. The CDR3 bases are TGCGCCAGCGGTCGGACTAACTCCTACGAGCAGTACTTC.

This chain uses TRBV4-1 with TRBJ1-2, with D tentatively TRBD1 (6 bases). V lost 2 bases and J lost 5, with 15 bases in between. The CDR3 loop spans 15 amino acids. Germline CDR1 reads MGHRA; CDR2 reads YSYEKL. This CDR3 is CASSQFARGWYGYTF. The CDR3 DNA reads as TGCGCCAGCAGCCAATTCGCCAGGGGATGGTATGGCTACACCTTC.

This chain links TRBV28 with TRBJ1-4, with 7 bases matching TRBD1. Germline CDR1 reads MDHEN; CDR2 reads SYDVKM. The CDR3 runs to 15 residues. The V gene end was trimmed by 3 bases and the J gene end by 4 bases; junction bases not matched to a gene: 5. DNA for the CDR3: TGTGCCAGCAGTTTGACGACAGGGCTTAATGAAAAACTGTTTTTT. Translated: CASSLTTGLNEKLFF. The full variable domain, rest sourced from reference TRBV28 and TRBJ1-4, is DVKVTQSSRYLVKRTGEKVFLECVQDMDHENMFWYRQDPGLGLRLIYFSYDVKMKEKGDIPEGYSVSREKKERFSLILESASTNQTSMYLCASSLTTGLNEKLFFGSGTQLSVL.